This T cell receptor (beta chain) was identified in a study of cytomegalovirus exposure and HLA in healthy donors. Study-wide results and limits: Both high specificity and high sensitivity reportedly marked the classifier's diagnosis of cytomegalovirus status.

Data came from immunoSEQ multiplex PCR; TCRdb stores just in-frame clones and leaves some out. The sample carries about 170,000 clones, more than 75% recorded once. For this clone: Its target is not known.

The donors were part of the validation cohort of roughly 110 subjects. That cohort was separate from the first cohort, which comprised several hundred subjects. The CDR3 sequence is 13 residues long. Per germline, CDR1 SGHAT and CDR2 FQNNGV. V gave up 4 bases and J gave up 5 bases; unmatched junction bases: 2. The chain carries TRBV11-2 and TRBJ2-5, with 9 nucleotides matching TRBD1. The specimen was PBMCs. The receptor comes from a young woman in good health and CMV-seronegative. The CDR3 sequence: CASSYGQGETQYF. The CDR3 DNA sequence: TGTGCCAGCAGCTACGGACAGGGGGAGACCCAGTACTTC.